These 22 T cell receptor beta chains came from one sample sequenced in a study of blood T cell repertoires in COVID-19. Method: immunoSEQ multiplex PCR; TCRdb's copy keeps in-frame clones and lacks some. The sample has 200,000 to 300,000 clones, roughly 81% seen once. The sequenced sample was peripheral blood. The receptors originated from a woman older than 75 with COVID-19, enrolled during active disease.

The rearrangement links TRBV27 to TRBJ1-5, with TRBD1 identical over 9 bases. The CDR3 contains 16 residues. J lost 1 base, V lost 4 bases, and 5 bases had no gene match. Germline values: CDR1 MNHEY, CDR2 SMNVEV (reference sequence). The CDR3 reads CASSSQQGASNQPQHF. The CDR3 nucleotides are TGTGCCAGCAGTTCCCAACAGGGGGCAAGCAATCAGCCCCAGCATTTT.

The rearrangement links TRBV18 to TRBJ1-1; D not resolved. The CDR3 has 15 amino acids. Germline V gene lookup returns CDR1 KGHSH and CDR2 LQKENI. Trimming shortened V by 5 bases and J by 0 bases, and 13 bases separated the two germline ends. The CDR3 spells CASSFAQPMNTEAFF. As DNA, the CDR3 is TGTGCCAGCTCATTCGCACAACCCATGAACACTGAAGCTTTCTTT.

The chain links TRBV3-1 (or the pseudogene TRBV3-2) to TRBJ2-3; D is perhaps TRBD2 (6 bases). With 4 bases removed from V and 4 bases from J, the gap between germline ends came to 21 bases. Germline CDR1 is LGHDT and CDR2 is YNNKEL (reference sequence). The CDR3 consists of 17 residues. The CDR3 sequence: CASSPHLASGRADTQYF. The CDR3 bases are TGTGCCAGCAGCCCCCACCTGGCCAGCGGGCGGGCAGATACGCAGTATTTT.

In its sample, this clone was seen once. This chain connects TRBV24-1 to TRBJ1-1; tentatively, D is TRBD1 (5 bases). Trimming pared 5 bases from V and 0 bases from J, leaving 9 bases between. The CDR3 runs 14 residues. CDR1 and CDR2 from the germline V gene are KGHDR and SFDVKD. The CDR3 DNA reads TGTGCCACCAGTGGTGGACACCTGAACACTGAAGCTTTCTTT. Residues: CATSGGHLNTEAFF.

This chain uses TRBV18 with TRBJ1-5; possibly TRBD1 for D (5 bases). CDR1 and CDR2 (germline): KGHSH, LQKENI. Trimming shortened V by 4 bases and J by 0 bases, and 7 bases separated the two germline ends. This CDR3 comprises 14 residues. This chain's CDR3 is CASSLGGSNQPQHF. CDR3 DNA: TGTGCCAGCTCACTCGGGGGTAGCAATCAGCCCCAGCATTTT.

The chain links TRBV11-1 to TRBJ1-2, with no clear D. CDR1 and CDR2 (germline): SGHAT, FQDESV (reference sequence). This CDR3 has 14 residues. Between the trimmed V and J ends, which lost 0 bases and 7 bases, there was a span of 12 bases. CDR3: CASSLAGGYGGYTF. The CDR3 DNA sequence: TGTGCCAGCAGCTTAGCAGGAGGCTACGGTGGCTACACCTTC.

The chain links TRBV5-1 to TRBJ1-2; 8 nucleotides align to TRBD1. The ends lost 4 bases at V and 2 bases at J; junction bases unmatched: 7. CDR3 length: 15 residues. The V gene's germline CDR1 is SGHRS and CDR2 YFSETQ. For the CDR3, the DNA is TGCGCCAGCAGCCTGGGACAGGTCCCGAACTATGGCTACACCTTC. It codes for CASSLGQVPNYGYTF.

The genes are TRBV10-3 and TRBJ1-6, with 8 nucleotides matching TRBD1. Trimming cost V 8 bases and J 10 bases; bases outside gene matches: 4. The CDR3 contains 12 residues. In germline, CDR1 is ENHRY, CDR2 SYGVKD. Written as DNA, the CDR3 is TGTGCCATCGGACAGGGTGACTCACCCCTCCACTTT. It is translated as CAIGQGDSPLHF.

The chain employs TRBV5-8 and TRBJ1-4; D is perhaps TRBD1 (6 bases). V was shortened by 4 bases and J by 7 bases, with 20 bases between the two germline ends. The V gene's germline CDR1 is SGHTS and CDR2 YDEGEE. The CDR3 consists of 16 residues. The DNA for the CDR3 is TGTGCCAGCAGCCTAATACAGGGATCGTTGCGTGAAAAACTGTTTTTT. Translating gives CASSLIQGSLREKLFF.

The rearrangement uses TRBV29-1 and TRBJ2-1; a weak D match, TRBD2 (5 bases). V lost 4 bases to trimming and J lost 7 bases, with 11 bases between them. This CDR3 spans 12 amino acids. Germline V gene data show CDR1 as SQVTM and CDR2 as ANQGSEA. The DNA of the CDR3 is TGCAGCGTTGGACGCTGGAGGAATGAGCAGTTCTTC. Its protein is CSVGRWRNEQFF.

V is TRBV14 and J is TRBJ1-2; D remains unclear. Germline CDR1 is SGHDN and CDR2 is FVKESK. Trimming stripped 3 bases from V and 1 base from J, with 6 bases between. This CDR3 comprises 13 residues. The CDR3 region is CASSQGVNYGYTF. DNA for the CDR3: TGTGCCAGCAGCCAGGGAGTTAACTATGGCTACACCTTC. The full variable domain, its missing parts supplied by reference TRBV14 and TRBJ1-2, is EAGVTQFPSHSVIEKGQTVTLRCDPISGHDNLYWYRRVMGKEIKFLLHFVKESKQDESGMPNNRFLAERTGGTYSTLKVQPAELEDSGVYFCASSQGVNYGYTFGSGTRLTVV.

Here the CDR3 reads CAWSRTGLTEAFF. CDR3 nucleotide sequence: TGTGCCTGGAGTAGGACAGGGTTGACTGAAGCTTTCTTT. V gene TRBV30 combines with J gene TRBJ1-1; TRBD1 matches at 8 bases. Unmatched junction bases numbered 4, after V lost 2 bases and J lost 5 bases. CDR3 size: 13 residues. From germline, CDR1 is GTSNPN and CDR2 SVGIG (reference sequence).

V usage is TRBV5-1 and J usage is TRBJ1-2; 7 bases line up with TRBD1. There are 13 residues in the CDR3. J lost 7 bases, V lost 4 bases, and 7 bases had no gene match. Germline assignment: CDR1 SGHRS and CDR2 YFSETQ. CDR3 region: CASSQRGQSGYTF. As DNA, the CDR3 is TGCGCCAGCAGCCAAAGGGGGCAGAGTGGCTACACCTTC.

This chain links TRBV6-5 with TRBJ2-3, with 11 bases lining up with TRBD2. The V gene's germline CDR1 is MNHEY and CDR2 SVGAGI. The CDR3 is made up of 15 amino acids. The trim removed 6 bases at V and 2 bases at J, leaving 4 bases unmatched. CDR3 in DNA: TGTGCCAGCAGGATAGCGGGGGGGAACACAGATACGCAGTATTTT. It translates to CASRIAGGNTDTQYF.

The chain uses TRBV7-2 and TRBJ1-2, with a weak D call TRBD1 (6 bases). This CDR3 is built from 14 residues. The V gene lost 4 bases and the J gene lost 6 bases, with 15 bases spanning the gap. Germline V CDR1 and CDR2: SGHTA, FQGNSA. Here the CDR3 reads CASSSYRDSNGYTF. As DNA, the CDR3 is TGTGCCAGCAGCTCCTACAGGGATAGTAATGGCTACACCTTC.

V and J are TRBV24-1 and TRBJ1-5, with D possibly TRBD1 on 5 matching bases. The V and J ends lost 9 bases and 4 bases respectively, with 12 bases between them. CDR3 length: 13 residues. CDR1 is KGHDR, CDR2 SFDVKD, per germline. Here the CDR3 reads CATRGTSNQPQHF. In nucleotides, the CDR3 is TGTGCCACCCGGGGGACGAGTAATCAGCCCCAGCATTTT.

The V gene is TRBV18, the J gene TRBJ2-1; 12 nucleotides agree with TRBD2. V lost 0 bases to trimming and J lost 6 bases; unmatched junction nucleotides: 3. This CDR3 has 16 amino acids. The germline V gene encodes CDR1 KGHSH and CDR2 LQKENI. The CDR3 DNA reads as TGTGCCAGCTCACCACCCCTAGCGGGAGGGCCCAATGAGCAGTTCTTC. It specifies CASSPPLAGGPNEQFF. The variable domain in full, with the rest retrieved from reference TRBV18 and TRBJ2-1, is NAGVMQNPRHLVRRRGQEARLRCSPMKGHSHVYWYRQLPEEGLKFMVYLQKENIIDESGMPKERFSAEFPKEGPSILRIQQVVRGDSAAYFCASSPPLAGGPNEQFFGPGTRLTVL.

The rearrangement links TRBV4-1 to TRBJ2-5, with 11 bases lining up with TRBD1. V was clipped by 2 bases and J by 5 bases; unmatched bases: 10. Germline CDR1 is MGHRA and CDR2 is YSYEKL. There are 17 residues in the CDR3. The CDR3 region has the DNA TGCGCCAGCAGCCAAAATGGGGACAGGGGGAAGTGGGAGACCCAGTACTTC. Protein product: CASSQNGDRGKWETQYF.

The chain couples TRBV6-5 to TRBJ1-1, with D unclear. The CDR3 is 13 amino acids. CDR1 is MNHEY, CDR2 SVGAGI, per germline. V gave up 2 bases and J gave up 4 bases, with 8 bases separating them. In nucleotides, the CDR3 is TGTGCCAGCAGTTACGAGGGTGGCACTGAAGCTTTCTTT. Protein sequence: CASSYEGGTEAFF.

The CDR3: CASSLSQYGTSGRRFIGELFF. CDR3 bases: TGTGCCAGCAGTTTATCGCAATACGGGACTAGCGGGAGGAGGTTTATCGGGGAGCTGTTTTTT. This chain uses TRBV27 with TRBJ2-2, with 15 bases lining up with TRBD2. Germline V gives CDR1 MNHEY, CDR2 SMNVEV (reference sequence). The CDR3 consists of 21 residues. The junction had 15 bases not matched to a gene; V was cut back by 0 bases and J by 7 bases.

This clone was recorded a few times. J is TRBJ2-3 and V is TRBV15; D is unresolved. The CDR3 is 15 amino acids. CDR1 is LNHNV, CDR2 YYDKDF, per germline (reference sequence). V lost 2 bases, J lost 0 bases, and 9 bases lay in between. CDR3 in DNA: TGTGCCACCAGCAGATTAAGTACTAGCACAGATACGCAGTATTTT. It codes for CATSRLSTSTDTQYF. Filled out from reference TRBV15 and TRBJ2-3, the complete variable domain reads DAMVIQNPRYQVTQFGKPVTLSCSQTLNHNVMYWYQQKSSQAPKLLFHYYDKDFNNEADTPDNFQSRRPNTSFCFLDIRSPGLGDTAMYLCATSRLSTSTDTQYFGPGTRLTVL.

The chain uses TRBV6-1 and TRBJ2-7, with 9 bases matching TRBD1. V lost 6 bases, J lost 3 bases, and 3 bases stayed unmatched. There are 13 residues in the CDR3. Per the germline V gene, CDR1 is MNHNS and CDR2 is SASEGT. The CDR3 nucleotides read TGTGCCAGCAGGGGACAGGGTCTCTACGAGCAGTACTTC. This sequence encodes CASRGQGLYEQYF.